The subject of this entry is one TCR beta chain. The data were taken from a study of CD8 T cells in Susac syndrome. Germline assignment: CDR1 SGHDT and CDR2 YYEEEE. The V gene lost 4 bases and the J gene lost 4 bases, with 9 bases spanning the gap. CDR3 length: 12 amino acids. In the multiple sclerosis control group, patients were treatment-naive and had stable or active relapsing-remitting disease. TEMRA cells were FACS-enriched and CD8+ and CD4+ T cells negatively isolated. Roughly 0.45 to 1 ug RNA was reverse transcribed with random hexamers. An immunoSEQ multiplex PCR generated amplified TCR beta CDR3 products spanning 54 Vbeta and 13 Jbeta. MiXCR, applied by TCRdb to the immunoSEQ multiplex PCR reads, yields one record per CDR3 protein. The sample contains hundreds of thousands of distinct CDR3 sequences, approximately 91% of which appear only once.

Source material: CD8+ T cells from PBMCs. The receptor comes from a human donor with multiple sclerosis. The chain links TRBV5-6 to TRBJ2-7; possible D gene TRBD2, 6 bases. CDR3 residues: CASSGDLYEQYF. CDR3 sequence (DNA): TGTGCCAGCAGCGGGGACTTATACGAGCAGTACTTC.